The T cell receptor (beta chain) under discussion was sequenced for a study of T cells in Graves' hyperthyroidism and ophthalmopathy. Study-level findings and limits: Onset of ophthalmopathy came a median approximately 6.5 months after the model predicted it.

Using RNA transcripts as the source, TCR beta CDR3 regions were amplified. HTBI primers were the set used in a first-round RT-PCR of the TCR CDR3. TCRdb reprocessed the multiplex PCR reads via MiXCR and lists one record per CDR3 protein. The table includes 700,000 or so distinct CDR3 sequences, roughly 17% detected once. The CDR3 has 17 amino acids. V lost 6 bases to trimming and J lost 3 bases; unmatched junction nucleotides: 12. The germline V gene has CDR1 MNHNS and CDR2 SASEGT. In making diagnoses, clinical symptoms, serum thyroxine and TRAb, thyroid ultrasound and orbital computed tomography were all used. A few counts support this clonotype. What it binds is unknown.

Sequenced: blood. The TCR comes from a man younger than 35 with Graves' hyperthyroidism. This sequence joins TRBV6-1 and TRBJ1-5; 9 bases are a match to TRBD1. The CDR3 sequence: CASSPPSGTGHNQPQHF. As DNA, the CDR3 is TGTGCCAGCAGCCCTCCCTCCGGGACAGGGCACAATCAGCCCCAGCATTTT.